The 10 T cell receptor beta chains listed next were all sequenced from one sample in a study of blood T cell repertoires in COVID-19 (dated by TCRdb to about 2020). The protocol used for the library was the immunoSEQ multiplex PCR assay. Not all clones reach the TCRdb copy of this immuneACCESS table, which keeps in-frame sequences only. Checked studies attribute under half of the gap to unresolved V genes and leave the rest unexplained. The sample table records 270,000 or so clones; 90% of these occur just once. The top ten constitute roughly 4.3% of the sample. Sequencing was done on a sample of PBMCs or T cells enriched from blood (not recorded which). The receptor set was obtained from a woman between 25 and 40 years old with acute COVID-19.

V usage is TRBV27 and J usage is TRBJ1-2, with D possibly matching TRBD1 (6 bases). The CDR3 runs to 15 residues. Trimming stripped 2 bases from V and 1 base from J, with 11 bases between. The germline V gene encodes CDR1 MNHEY and CDR2 SMNVEV (reference sequence). In nucleotides, the CDR3 is TGTGCCAGCAGTTTAATGGCAGGGGTTAACTATGGCTACACCTTC. Amino acid sequence: CASSLMAGVNYGYTF.

The genes are TRBV7-8 and TRBJ2-7; TRBD2 agrees at 7 bases. Germline CDR1 and CDR2: SGHVS and FQNEAQ. V shed 2 bases and J 5 bases; nucleotides not matched to a gene: 9. CDR3 size: 15 residues. CDR3 DNA: TGTGCCAGCAGCTTAAGCCCGGGTGGGGGGGACGAGCAGTACTTC. Protein product: CASSLSPGGGDEQYF.

The chain links TRBV6-2 or TRBV6-3 to TRBJ1-5, with D possibly TRBD1 on 5 matching bases. The CDR3 has 15 residues. Trimming took off 2 bases at V and 7 bases at J, with 15 bases between the two ends. Germline V gives CDR1 MNHEY, CDR2 SVGEGT. CDR3 sequence (DNA): TGTGCCAGCAGTTACACGGACACCTCAAGGCAGCCCCAGCATTTT. As protein: CASSYTDTSRQPQHF.

The J gene is TRBJ2-1, the V gene TRBV19; TRBD2 is a possible D gene (6 bases). Germline V CDR1 and CDR2: LNHDA, SQIVND (reference sequence). V was trimmed by 6 bases and J by 5 bases, leaving 11 bases between them. The CDR3 contains 13 residues. In DNA form, the CDR3 reads TGTGCCAGTAGCCCCCGACTAGACAATGAGCAGTTCTTC. Amino acids: CASSPRLDNEQFF.

This chain links TRBV10-3 with TRBJ1-3, with 7 bases identical to TRBD1. The J segment lost 2 bases and the V segment lost 6 bases, leaving 4 bases of the junction unmatched. Germline V CDR1 and CDR2: ENHRY, SYGVKD. The length of the CDR3 is 14 residues. CDR3 bases: TGTGCCATCAGAAGGGACAGCCCTGGAAACACCATATATTTT. Amino acids: CAIRRDSPGNTIYF.

The chain uses TRBV30 and TRBJ1-4; D not certain. The CDR3 totals 16 residues. Trimming removed 3 bases from V and 0 bases from J, with 14 bases in between. Germline values: CDR1 GTSNPN, CDR2 SVGIG (reference sequence). CDR3 protein: CAWSQSRLATNEKLFF. The CDR3 DNA is TGTGCCTGGAGCCAATCGCGACTTGCAACTAATGAAAAACTGTTTTTT.

The chain carries TRBV20-1 and TRBJ2-3; 12 bases are a match to TRBD2. Germline V gene data show CDR1 as DFQATT and CDR2 as SNEGSKA (reference sequence). The length of the CDR3 is 15 residues. V shed 3 bases and J 4 bases; nucleotides not matched to a gene: 5. The CDR3 DNA is TGCAGTGCTAGTGGGACTAGCGGGTACGCAGATACGCAGTATTTT. Translating it yields CSASGTSGYADTQYF.

This rearrangement joins TRBV7-2 to TRBJ2-1; D is possibly TRBD1 (6 bases). CDR3 size: 15 residues. Germline V CDR1 and CDR2: SGHTA, FQGNSA. The V gene lost 6 bases and the J gene lost 7 bases, with 19 bases spanning the gap. CDR3 amino acids: CASRGAATLGNEQFF. CDR3 in DNA: TGTGCCAGCAGGGGGGCAGCCACCTTGGGAAATGAGCAGTTCTTC.

The chain is built from TRBV4-1 and TRBJ2-7; 7 bases line up with TRBD1. CDR3 length: 15 amino acids. Trimming took 4 bases from V and 4 from J; bases not matched to a gene: 10. Germline CDR1 MGHRA, CDR2 YSYEKL. CDR3 amino acids: CASSLLDRELYEQYF. The CDR3 nucleotides are TGCGCCAGCAGCCTCCTCGACAGGGAACTTTACGAGCAGTACTTC.

The rearrangement links TRBV5-4 to TRBJ2-1, with 11 bases matching TRBD2. The CDR3 sequence is 19 residues long. Trimming removed 0 bases from V and 8 bases from J; junction bases left unmatched: 16. Per the germline V gene, CDR1 is SGHNT and CDR2 is YYREEE (reference sequence). The CDR3 DNA reads as TGTGCCAGCAGCTTGGGGGGTACTAGCGGGAGTTTTGCCCCCTATGAGCAGTTCTTC. Translation gives CASSLGGTSGSFAPYEQFF.